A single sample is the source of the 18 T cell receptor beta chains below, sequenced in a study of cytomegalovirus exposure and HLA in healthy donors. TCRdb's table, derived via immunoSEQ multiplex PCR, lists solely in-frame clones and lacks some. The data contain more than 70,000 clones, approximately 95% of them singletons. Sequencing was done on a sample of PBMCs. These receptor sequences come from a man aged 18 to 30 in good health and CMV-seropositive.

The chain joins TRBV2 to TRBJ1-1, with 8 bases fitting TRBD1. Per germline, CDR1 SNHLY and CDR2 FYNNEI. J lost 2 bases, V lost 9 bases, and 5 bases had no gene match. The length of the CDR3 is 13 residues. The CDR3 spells CASTRGPNTEAFF. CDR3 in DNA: TGTGCCAGTACCAGGGGGCCTAACACTGAAGCTTTCTTT.

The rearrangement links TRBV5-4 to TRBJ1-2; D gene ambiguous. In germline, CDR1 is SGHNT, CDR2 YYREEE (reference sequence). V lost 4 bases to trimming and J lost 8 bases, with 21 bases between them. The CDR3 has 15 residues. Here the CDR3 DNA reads TGTGCCAGCAGCCAAGGTCGTATACACCTCAGGGGCTACACCTTC. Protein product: CASSQGRIHLRGYTF.

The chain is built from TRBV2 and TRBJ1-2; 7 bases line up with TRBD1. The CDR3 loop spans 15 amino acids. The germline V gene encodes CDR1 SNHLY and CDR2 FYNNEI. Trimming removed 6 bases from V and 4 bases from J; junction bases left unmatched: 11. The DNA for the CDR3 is TGTGCCAGCAGAGGTACAGGGGCTTGGGTCTATGGCTACACCTTC. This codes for CASRGTGAWVYGYTF.

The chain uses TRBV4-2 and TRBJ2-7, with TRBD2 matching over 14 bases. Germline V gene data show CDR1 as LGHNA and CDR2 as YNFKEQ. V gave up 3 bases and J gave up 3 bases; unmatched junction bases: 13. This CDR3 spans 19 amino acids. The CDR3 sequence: CASSHETSGRAGRNYEQYF. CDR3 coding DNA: TGTGCCAGCAGCCATGAGACTAGCGGGAGGGCCGGAAGAAACTACGAGCAGTACTTC.

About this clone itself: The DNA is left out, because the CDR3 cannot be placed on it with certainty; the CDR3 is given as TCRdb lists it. The CDR3 reads CASSFLWETSGETQYF. The gene calls are TRBV7-9 and TRBJ2-5; the table's TRBD2 call for D was not verified on the DNA. The V gene's germline CDR1 is SEHNR and CDR2 FQNEAQ (reference sequence). The CDR3 numbers 16 amino acids, ends counted.

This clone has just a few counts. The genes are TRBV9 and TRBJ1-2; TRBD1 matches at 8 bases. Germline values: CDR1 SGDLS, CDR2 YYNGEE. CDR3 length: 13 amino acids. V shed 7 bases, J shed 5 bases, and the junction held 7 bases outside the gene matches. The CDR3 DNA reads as TGTGCCAGCTCTGGGACAGGCATATATGGCTACACCTTC. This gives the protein CASSGTGIYGYTF.

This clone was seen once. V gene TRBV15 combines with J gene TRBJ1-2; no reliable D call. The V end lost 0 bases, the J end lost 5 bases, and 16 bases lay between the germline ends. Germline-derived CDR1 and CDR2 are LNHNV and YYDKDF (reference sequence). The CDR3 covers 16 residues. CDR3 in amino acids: CATSRDLQDYVYGYTF. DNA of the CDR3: TGTGCCACCAGCAGAGATCTTCAGGATTACGTTTATGGCTACACCTTC.

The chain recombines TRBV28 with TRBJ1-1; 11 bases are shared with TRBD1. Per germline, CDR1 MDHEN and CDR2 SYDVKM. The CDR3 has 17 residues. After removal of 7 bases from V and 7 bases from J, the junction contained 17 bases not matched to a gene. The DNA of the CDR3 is TGTGCCAGCACTATATTTGGGGACGGGACAGGGGGTGGTGAAGCTTTCTTT. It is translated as CASTIFGDGTGGGEAFF.

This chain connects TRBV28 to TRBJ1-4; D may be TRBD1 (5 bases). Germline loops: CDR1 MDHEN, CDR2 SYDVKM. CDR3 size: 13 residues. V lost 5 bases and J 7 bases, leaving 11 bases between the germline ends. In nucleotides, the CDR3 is TGTGCCAGCAGTCGGAGTCAGGGTGAAAAACTGTTTTTT. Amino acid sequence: CASSRSQGEKLFF.

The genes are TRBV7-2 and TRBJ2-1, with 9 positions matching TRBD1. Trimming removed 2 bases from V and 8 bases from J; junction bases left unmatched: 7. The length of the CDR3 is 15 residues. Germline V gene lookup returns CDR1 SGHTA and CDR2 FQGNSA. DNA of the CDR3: TGTGCCAGCAGCTTAAGTTGGACAGGGGTCCATGAGCAGTTCTTC. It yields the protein CASSLSWTGVHEQFF. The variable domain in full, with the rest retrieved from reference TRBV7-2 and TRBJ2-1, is GAGVSQSPSNKVTEKGKDVELRCDPISGHTALYWYRQSLGQGLEFLIYFQGNSAPDKSGLPSDRFSAERTGGSVSTLTIQRTQQEDSAVYLCASSLSWTGVHEQFFGPGTRLTVL.

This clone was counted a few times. DNA for the CDR3: TGTGCCAGCAGCCCAGGACTAGCGGGAGAAGAGACCCAGTACTTC. Amino acids: CASSPGLAGEETQYF. This rearrangement joins TRBV5-6 to TRBJ2-5, with 13 positions matching TRBD2. The CDR3 spans 15 residues. The germline CDR1 and CDR2 sequences are SGHDT and YYEEEE. Unmatched junction bases numbered 3, after V lost 4 bases and J lost 3 bases.

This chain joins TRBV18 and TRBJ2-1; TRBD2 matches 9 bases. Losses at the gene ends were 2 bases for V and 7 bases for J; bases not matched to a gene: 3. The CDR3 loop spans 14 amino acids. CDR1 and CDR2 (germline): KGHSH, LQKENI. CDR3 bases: TGTGCCAGCTCACCAGGGCTAGCGGGAAATGAGCAGTTCTTC. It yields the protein CASSPGLAGNEQFF.

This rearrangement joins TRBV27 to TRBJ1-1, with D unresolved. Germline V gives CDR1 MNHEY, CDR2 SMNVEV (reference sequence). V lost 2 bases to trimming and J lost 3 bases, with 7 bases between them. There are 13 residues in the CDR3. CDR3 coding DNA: TGTGCCAGCAGTTTAGAACAGTACACTGAAGCTTTCTTT. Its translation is CASSLEQYTEAFF.

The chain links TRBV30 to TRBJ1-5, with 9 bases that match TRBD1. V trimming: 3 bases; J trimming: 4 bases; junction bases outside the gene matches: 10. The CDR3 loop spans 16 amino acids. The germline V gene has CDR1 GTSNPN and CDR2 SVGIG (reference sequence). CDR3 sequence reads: CAWRDRGLGVNQPQHF. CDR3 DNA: TGTGCCTGGAGGGACAGGGGACTCGGTGTAAATCAGCCCCAGCATTTT.

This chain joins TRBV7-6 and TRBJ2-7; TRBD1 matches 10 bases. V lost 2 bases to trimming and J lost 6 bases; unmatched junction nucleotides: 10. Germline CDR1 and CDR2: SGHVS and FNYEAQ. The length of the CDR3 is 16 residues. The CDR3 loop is CASSLTPGQGIVEQYF. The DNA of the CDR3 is TGTGCCAGCAGCTTAACTCCGGGACAGGGGATTGTCGAGCAGTACTTC.

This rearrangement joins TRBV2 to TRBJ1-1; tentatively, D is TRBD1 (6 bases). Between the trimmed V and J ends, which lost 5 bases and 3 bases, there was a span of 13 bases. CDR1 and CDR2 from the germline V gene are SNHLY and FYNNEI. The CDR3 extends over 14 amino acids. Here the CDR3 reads CASSQQGMYTEAFF. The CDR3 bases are TGTGCCAGCAGTCAACAGGGAATGTACACTGAAGCTTTCTTT.

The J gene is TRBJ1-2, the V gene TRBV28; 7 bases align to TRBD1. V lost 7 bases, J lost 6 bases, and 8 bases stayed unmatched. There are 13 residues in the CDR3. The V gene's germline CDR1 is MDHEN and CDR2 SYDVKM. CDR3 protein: CASTLQGSNGYTF. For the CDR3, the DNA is TGTGCCAGCACCTTACAGGGGTCCAATGGCTACACCTTC.

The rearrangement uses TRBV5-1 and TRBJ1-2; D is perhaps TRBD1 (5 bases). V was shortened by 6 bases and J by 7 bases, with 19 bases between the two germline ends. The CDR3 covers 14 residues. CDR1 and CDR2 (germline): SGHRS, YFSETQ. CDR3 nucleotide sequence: TGCGCCAGCACGGTCAAGTGGGGGGTGAGTGGCTACACCTTC. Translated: CASTVKWGVSGYTF. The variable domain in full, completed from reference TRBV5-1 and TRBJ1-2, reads KAGVTQTPRYLIKTRGQQVTLSCSPISGHRSVSWYQQTPGQGLQFLFEYFSETQRNKGNFPGRFSGRQFSNSRSEMNVSTLELGDSALYLCASTVKWGVSGYTFGSGTRLTVV.